This TCR beta chain derives from a study of identical twins. This clonotype was counted a few times. TCRdb called the 5' RACE reads again in MiXCR, with one record for every CDR3 protein. The repertoire holds hundreds of thousands of distinct CDR3 sequences, with 15% to 20% as singletons. With 5 bases clipped from V and 8 bases from J, the junction kept 3 bases outside the gene matches. Germline CDR1 is DFQATT and CDR2 is SNEGSKA (reference sequence). This CDR3 comprises 13 residues. These records were also assigned to another study, of T cells expressing NK-cell markers.

The receptor was derived from a woman aged 18-29 years in good health. The sample taken for sequencing was PBMCs. The chain carries TRBV20-1 and TRBJ1-6; TRBD1 matches at 10 bases. The CDR3 sequence: CSAGTGADSPLHF. CDR3 nucleotide sequence: TGCAGTGCTGGGACAGGGGCGGATTCACCCCTCCACTTT.